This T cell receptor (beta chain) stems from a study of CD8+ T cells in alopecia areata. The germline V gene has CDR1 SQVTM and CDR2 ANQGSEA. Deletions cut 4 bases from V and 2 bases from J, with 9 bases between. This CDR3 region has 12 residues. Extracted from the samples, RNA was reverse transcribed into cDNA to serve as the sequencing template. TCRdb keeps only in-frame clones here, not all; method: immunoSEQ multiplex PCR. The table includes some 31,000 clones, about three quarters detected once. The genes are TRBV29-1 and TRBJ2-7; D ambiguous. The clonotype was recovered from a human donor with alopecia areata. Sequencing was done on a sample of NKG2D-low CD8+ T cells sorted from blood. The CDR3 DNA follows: TGCAGCGTTGCTGGATATACCTACGAGCAGTACTTC. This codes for CSVAGYTYEQYF.